Listed here is a single T cell receptor beta chain. Its antigen is not yet known. Base qualities are not provided; no much larger clone lies one nucleotide away. The same CDR3 arises from other DNA sequences in this sample as well. The data originate from a study of cytomegalovirus exposure and HLA in healthy donors (TCRdb year 2017). For the wider study: The 500 to 800 repertoires of the first cohort and the roughly 110 validation repertoires were produced on the same platform, according to a later analysis. In addition to the first cohort of approximately 650 subjects, a separate validation cohort of 120 different subjects was used. The study aimed to test whether cataloging public T cell receptors could reveal signatures of past pathogen exposure. To predict cytomegalovirus infection status, the study combined high-throughput TCR immunosequencing, statistical association of individual TCRs with disease status, and machine learning. The full study reports these points: According to the authors, the approach could potentially be generalized to other disease states and immunological phenotypes. The classifier was reported to diagnose cytomegalovirus status with high specificity and sensitivity in both the original and validation cohorts. All 120 or so repertoires were used to score co-occurrence in the validation cohort in a later analysis, because that analysis had no HLA typing for the cohort. A few of the identified cytomegalovirus-associated TCR beta chains were confirmed in vitro to be specific for cytomegalovirus antigens. A later analysis found that TCRs clustered in the first cohort also tended to co-occur in the 120 validation repertoires, with 94% of cluster scores above 0. Across donors, most TCR sequences were observed very rarely, whereas some public TCRs were present in many individuals. The study listed 150 to 200 TCR beta chains as associated with cytomegalovirus.

Libraries were built with the immunoSEQ multiplex PCR assay. In the authors' own workflow: A statistical classification framework was developed to diagnose cytomegalovirus status using the catalog of TCR beta chain sequences. Imported from immuneACCESS, the table was reduced by TCRdb to in-frame sequences with V and J called. These copies leave out some clones; in studies compared against another copy, an unresolved V gene accounts for under half, and the cause of the remainder is not known. That table gives V, J and clone size, and the DNA gave D and trimming. A total of roughly 180,000 clones appear in this sample, around four fifths of them only once. The ten largest clones represent less than 8.5% of the sample. Donors formed part of the validation cohort, which comprised about 130 subjects and was distinct from the first cohort of some 700 subjects. The material sequenced was PBMCs. The receptor's source is a man aged 18 to 29 in good health and CMV-seropositive.

The DNA sequence is as follows: TGTGCCAGCAGTTTAAGGCAGGGCCACGAGCAGTACTTC. It codes for CASSLRQGHEQYF. The chain is made from TRBV27 and TRBJ2-7, and TRBD1 may be the D gene, going by 5 matching bases. V loses 2 bases of germline sequence and J loses 5 bases, and the interval between the two ends is 10 bases. According to the germline V gene (reference sequence), CDR1 reads MNHEY and CDR2 reads SMNVEV. The CDR3 sequence holds 13 residues, the cysteine and phenylalanine included. Only the CDR3 DNA is retained, 39 bases long and in frame from the first base.